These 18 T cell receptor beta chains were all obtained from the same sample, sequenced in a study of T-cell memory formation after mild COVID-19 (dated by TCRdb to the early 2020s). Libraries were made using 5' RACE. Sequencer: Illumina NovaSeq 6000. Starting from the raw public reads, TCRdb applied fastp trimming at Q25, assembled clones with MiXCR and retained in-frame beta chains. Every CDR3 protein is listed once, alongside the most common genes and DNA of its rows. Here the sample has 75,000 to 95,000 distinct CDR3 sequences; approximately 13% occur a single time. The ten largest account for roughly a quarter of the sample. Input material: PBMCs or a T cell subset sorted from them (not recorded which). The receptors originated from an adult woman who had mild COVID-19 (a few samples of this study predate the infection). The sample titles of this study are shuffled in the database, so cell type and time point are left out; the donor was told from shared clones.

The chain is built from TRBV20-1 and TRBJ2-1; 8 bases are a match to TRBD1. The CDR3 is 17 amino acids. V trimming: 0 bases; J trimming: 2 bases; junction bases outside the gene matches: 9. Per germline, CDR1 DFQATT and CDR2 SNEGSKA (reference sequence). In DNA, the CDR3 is TGCAGTGCTAGAGATCTCCTAGCAGGGGGCACCTACAATGAGCAGTTCTTC. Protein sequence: CSARDLLAGGTYNEQFF.

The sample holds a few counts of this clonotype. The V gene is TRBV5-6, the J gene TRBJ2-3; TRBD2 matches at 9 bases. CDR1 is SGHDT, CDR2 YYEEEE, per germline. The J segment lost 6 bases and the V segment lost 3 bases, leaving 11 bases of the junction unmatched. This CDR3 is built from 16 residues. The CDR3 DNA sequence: TGTGCCAGCAGCTGGGGGACTAGCCCGTCCAAGGATACGCAGTATTTT. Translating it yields CASSWGTSPSKDTQYF.

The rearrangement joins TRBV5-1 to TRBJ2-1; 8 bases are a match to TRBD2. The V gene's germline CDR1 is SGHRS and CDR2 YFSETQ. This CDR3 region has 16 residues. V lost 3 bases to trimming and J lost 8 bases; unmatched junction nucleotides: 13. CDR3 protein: CASSSGDSSGGHEQFF. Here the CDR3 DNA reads TGCGCCAGCAGCTCCGGGGATTCCAGCGGGGGCCATGAGCAGTTCTTC.

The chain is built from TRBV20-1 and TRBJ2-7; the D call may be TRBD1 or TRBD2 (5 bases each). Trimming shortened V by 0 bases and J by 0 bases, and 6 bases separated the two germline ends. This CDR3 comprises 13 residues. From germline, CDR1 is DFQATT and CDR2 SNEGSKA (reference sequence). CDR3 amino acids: CSARDGTSYEQYF. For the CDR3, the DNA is TGCAGTGCTAGAGATGGGACCTCCTACGAGCAGTACTTC.

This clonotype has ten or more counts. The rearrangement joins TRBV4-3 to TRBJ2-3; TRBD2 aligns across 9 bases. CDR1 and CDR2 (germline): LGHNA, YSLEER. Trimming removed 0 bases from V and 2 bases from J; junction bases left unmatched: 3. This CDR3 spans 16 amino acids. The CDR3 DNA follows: TGCGCCAGCAGCCAAGATACTAGCGGGTCCACAGATACGCAGTATTTT. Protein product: CASSQDTSGSTDTQYF.

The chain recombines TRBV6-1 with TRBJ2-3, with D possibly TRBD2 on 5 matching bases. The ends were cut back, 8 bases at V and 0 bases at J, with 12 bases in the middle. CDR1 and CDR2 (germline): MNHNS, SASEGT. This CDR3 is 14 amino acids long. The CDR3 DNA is TGTGCCAGCGCCGGAGGACTTAGCACAGATACGCAGTATTTT. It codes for CASAGGLSTDTQYF.

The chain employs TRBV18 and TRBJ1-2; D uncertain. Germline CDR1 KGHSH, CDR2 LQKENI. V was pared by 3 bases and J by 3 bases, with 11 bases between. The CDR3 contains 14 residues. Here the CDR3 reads CASSPDSAYYGYTF. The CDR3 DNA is TGTGCCAGCTCACCGGACTCAGCGTACTATGGCTACACCTTC.

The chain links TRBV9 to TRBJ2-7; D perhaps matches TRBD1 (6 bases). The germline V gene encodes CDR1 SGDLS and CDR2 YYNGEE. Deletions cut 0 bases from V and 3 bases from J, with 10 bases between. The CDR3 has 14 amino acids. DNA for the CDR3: TGTGCCAGCAGCGTAGCCGGGACAAGCTACGAGCAGTACTTC. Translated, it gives CASSVAGTSYEQYF. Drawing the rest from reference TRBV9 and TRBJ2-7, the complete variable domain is DSGVTQTPKHLITATGQRVTLRCSPRSGDLSVYWYQQSLDQGLQFLIQYYNGEERAKGNILERFSAQQFPDLHSELNLSSLELGDSALYFCASSVAGTSYEQYFGPGTRLTVT.

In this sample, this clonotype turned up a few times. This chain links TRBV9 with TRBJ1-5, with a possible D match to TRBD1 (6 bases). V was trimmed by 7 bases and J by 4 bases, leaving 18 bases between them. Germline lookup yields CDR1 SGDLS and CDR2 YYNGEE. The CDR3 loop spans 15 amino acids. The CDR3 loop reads CASAEGGAMNQPQHF. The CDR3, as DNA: TGTGCCAGCGCTGAGGGGGGCGCAATGAATCAGCCCCAGCATTTT.

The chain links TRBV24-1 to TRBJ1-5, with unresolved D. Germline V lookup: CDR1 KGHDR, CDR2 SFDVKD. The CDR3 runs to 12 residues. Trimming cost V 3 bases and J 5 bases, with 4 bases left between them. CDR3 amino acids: CATSDRDQPQHF. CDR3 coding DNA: TGTGCCACCAGTGATAGGGATCAGCCCCAGCATTTT.

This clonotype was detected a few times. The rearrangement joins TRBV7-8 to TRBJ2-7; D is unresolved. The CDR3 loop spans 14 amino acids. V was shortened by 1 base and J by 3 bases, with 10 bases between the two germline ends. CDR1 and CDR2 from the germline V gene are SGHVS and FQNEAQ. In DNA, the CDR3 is TGTGCCAGCAGCTTAGAAGGTAACAGCTACGAGCAGTACTTC. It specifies CASSLEGNSYEQYF.

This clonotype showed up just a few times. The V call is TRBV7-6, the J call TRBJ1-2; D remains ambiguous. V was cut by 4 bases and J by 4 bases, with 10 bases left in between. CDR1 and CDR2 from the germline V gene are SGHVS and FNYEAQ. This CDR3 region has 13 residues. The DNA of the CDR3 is TGTGCCAGCAGCTCGACAAAAACCTATGGCTACACCTTC. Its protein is CASSSTKTYGYTF.

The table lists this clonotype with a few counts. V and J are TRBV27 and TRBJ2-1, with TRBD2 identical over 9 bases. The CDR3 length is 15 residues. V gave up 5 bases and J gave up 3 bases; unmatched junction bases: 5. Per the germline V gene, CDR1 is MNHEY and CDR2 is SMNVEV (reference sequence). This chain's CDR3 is CASSPGLAYYNEQFF. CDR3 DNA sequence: TGTGCCAGCAGTCCGGGACTAGCCTACTACAATGAGCAGTTCTTC.

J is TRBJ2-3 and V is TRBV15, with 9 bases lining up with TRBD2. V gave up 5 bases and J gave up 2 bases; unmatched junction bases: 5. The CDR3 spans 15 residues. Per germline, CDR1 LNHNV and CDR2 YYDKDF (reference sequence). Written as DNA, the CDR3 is TGTGCCACCAGCCCCGAGGGACTAGCCACAGATACGCAGTATTTT. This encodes CATSPEGLATDTQYF.

Here the CDR3 DNA reads TGTGCCTGGAGCCGGACAGGGCACTCTGGAAACACCATATATTTT. It yields the protein CAWSRTGHSGNTIYF. V usage is TRBV30 and J usage is TRBJ1-3; the match to TRBD1 covers 8 bases. The CDR3 runs to 15 residues. V lost 3 bases to trimming and J lost 0 bases; unmatched junction nucleotides: 4. Germline V lookup: CDR1 GTSNPN, CDR2 SVGIG (reference sequence).

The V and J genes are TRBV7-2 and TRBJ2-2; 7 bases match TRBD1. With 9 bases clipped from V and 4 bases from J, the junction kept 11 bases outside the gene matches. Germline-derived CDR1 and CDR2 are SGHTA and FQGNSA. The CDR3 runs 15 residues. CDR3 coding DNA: TGTGCCAGTACTGACAGGGAATCGGGCACCGGGGAGCTGTTTTTT. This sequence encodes CASTDRESGTGELFF.

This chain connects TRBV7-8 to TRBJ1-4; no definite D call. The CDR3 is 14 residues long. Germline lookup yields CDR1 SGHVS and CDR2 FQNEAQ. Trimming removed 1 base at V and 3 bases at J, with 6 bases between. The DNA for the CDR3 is TGTGCCAGCAGCTTAGAGACGGCTAATGAAAAACTGTTTTTT. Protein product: CASSLETANEKLFF. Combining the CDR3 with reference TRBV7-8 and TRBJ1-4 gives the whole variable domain GAGVSQSPRYKVAKRGQDVALRCDPISGHVSLFWYQQALGQGPEFLTYFQNEAQLDKSGLPSDRFFAERPEGSVSTLKIQRTQQEDSAVYLCASSLETANEKLFFGSGTQLSVL.

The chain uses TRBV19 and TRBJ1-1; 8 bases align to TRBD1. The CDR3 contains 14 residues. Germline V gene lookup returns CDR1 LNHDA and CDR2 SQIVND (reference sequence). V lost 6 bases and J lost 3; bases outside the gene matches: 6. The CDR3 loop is CASSQGQGYTEAFF. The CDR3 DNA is TGTGCCAGTAGCCAAGGACAGGGCTACACTGAAGCTTTCTTT. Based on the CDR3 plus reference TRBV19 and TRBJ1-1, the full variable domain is DGGITQSPKYLFRKEGQNVTLSCEQNLNHDAMYWYRQDPGQGLRLIYYSQIVNDFQKGDIAEGYSVSREKKESFPLTVTSAQKNPTAFYLCASSQGQGYTEAFFGQGTRLTVV.